This T cell receptor (beta chain) was obtained from a study of blood T cells in healthy people across ages. Findings and limits, study-wide: Versus aged donors, long-lived donors had higher diversity and more naive CD4+ cells.

Per germline, CDR1 SQVTM and CDR2 ANQGSEA. The CDR3 loop spans 11 amino acids. V was clipped by 1 base and J by 10 bases, with 8 bases between them. For this clonotype: Its antigen is not identified.

Sample-barcoded 5' priming and a J-beta primer mix drove a second PCR of 7 to 11 cycles. TCRdb called the 5' RACE reads again in MiXCR, with one record for every CDR3 protein. The table records over 1,500,000 distinct CDR3 sequences, about 39% of them present only once. This TCR was sampled from a human donor in good health. This chain uses TRBV29-1 with TRBJ2-1; D tentatively reads TRBD1 or TRBD2 (5 bases each). Input material: blood. CDR3 nucleotides: TGCAGCGTTGAAGTTGGGACGGAGCAGTTCTTC. It specifies CSVEVGTEQFF.